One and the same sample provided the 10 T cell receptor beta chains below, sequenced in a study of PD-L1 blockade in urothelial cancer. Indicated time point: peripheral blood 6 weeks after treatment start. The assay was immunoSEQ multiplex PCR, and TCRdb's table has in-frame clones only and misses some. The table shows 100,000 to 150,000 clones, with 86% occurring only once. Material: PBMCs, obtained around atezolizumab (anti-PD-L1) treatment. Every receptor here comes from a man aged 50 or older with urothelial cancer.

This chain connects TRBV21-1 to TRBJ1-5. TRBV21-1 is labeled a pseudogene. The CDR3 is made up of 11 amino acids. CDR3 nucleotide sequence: TGTGCCAGCAGCCCACGCGGTACCCAGCATTTT. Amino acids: CASSPRGTQHF.

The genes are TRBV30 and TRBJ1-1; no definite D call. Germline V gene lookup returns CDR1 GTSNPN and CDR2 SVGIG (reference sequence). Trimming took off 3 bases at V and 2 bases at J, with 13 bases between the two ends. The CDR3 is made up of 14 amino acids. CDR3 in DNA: TGTGCCTGGAGGATCTTTCAGGTAAACACTGAAGCTTTCTTT. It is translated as CAWRIFQVNTEAFF.

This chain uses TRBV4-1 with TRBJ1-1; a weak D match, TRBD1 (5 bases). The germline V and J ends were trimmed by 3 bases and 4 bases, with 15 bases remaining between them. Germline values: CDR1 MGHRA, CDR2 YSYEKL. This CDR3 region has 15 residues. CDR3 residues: CASSQGEGSGTEAFF. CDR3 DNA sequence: TGCGCCAGCAGCCAGGGGGAGGGGAGCGGCACTGAAGCTTTCTTT.

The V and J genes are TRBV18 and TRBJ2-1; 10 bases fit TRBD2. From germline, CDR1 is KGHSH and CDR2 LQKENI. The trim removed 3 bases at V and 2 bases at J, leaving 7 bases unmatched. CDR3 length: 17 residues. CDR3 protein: CASSPIETSGAYNEQFF. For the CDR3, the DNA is TGTGCCAGCTCACCGATTGAAACTAGCGGGGCCTACAATGAGCAGTTCTTC.

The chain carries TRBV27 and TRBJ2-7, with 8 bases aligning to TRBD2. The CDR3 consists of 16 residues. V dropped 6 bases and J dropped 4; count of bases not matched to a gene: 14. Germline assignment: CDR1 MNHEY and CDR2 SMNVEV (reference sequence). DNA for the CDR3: TGTGCCAGCAGGCAAGGGACTAGTTCTATACAGTACGAGCAGTACTTC. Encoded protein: CASRQGTSSIQYEQYF.

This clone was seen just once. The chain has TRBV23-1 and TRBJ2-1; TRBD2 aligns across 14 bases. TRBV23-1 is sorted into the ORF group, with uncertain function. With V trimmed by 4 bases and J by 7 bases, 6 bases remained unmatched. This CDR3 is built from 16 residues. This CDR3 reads CASSPGLAGEWNEQFF. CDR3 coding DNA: TGCGCCAGCAGTCCGGGACTAGCGGGAGAATGGAATGAGCAGTTCTTC.

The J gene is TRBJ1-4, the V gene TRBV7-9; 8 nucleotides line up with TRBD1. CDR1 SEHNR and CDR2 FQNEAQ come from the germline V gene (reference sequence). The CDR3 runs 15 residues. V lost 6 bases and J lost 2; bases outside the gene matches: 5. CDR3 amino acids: CASSRRQGTNEKLFF. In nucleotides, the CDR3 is TGTGCCAGCAGTCGCCGACAGGGGACTAATGAAAAACTGTTTTTT. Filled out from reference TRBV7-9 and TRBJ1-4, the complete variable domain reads DTGVSQNPRHKITKRGQNVTFRCDPISEHNRLYWYRQTLGQGPEFLTYFQNEAQLEKSRLLSDRFSAERPKGSFSTLEIQRTEQGDSAMYLCASSRRQGTNEKLFFGSGTQLSVL.

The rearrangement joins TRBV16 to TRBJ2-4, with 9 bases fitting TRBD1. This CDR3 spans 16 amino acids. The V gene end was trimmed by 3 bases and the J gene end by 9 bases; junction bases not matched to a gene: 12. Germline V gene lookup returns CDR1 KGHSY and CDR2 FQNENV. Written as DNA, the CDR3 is TGTGCCAGCAGCCACCCCACAGGGGGCGTGATGGGCATTCAGTACTTC. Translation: CASSHPTGGVMGIQYF.

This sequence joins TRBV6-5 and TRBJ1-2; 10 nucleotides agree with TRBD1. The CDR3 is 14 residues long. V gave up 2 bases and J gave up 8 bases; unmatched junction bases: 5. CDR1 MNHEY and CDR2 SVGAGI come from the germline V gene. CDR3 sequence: CASSYLGQGDGYTF. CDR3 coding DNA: TGTGCCAGCAGTTACCTTGGACAGGGGGACGGCTACACCTTC.

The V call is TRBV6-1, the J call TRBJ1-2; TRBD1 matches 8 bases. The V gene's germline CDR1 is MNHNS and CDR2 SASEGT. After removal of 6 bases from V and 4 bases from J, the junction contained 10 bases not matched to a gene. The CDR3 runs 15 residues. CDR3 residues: CASRDGQGSFYGYTF. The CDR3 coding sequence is TGTGCCAGCAGGGACGGACAGGGCTCGTTCTATGGCTACACCTTC.